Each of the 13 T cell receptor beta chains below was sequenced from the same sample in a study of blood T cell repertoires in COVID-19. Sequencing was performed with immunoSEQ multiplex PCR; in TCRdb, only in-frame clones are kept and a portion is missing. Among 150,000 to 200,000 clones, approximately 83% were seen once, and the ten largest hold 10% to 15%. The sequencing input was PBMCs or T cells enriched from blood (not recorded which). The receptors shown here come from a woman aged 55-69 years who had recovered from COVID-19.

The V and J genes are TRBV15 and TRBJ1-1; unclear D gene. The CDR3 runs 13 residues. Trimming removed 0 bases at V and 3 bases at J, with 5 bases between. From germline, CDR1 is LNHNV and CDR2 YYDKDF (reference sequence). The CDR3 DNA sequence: TGTGCCACCAGCAGAGATACAGACACTGAAGCTTTCTTT. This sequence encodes CATSRDTDTEAFF.

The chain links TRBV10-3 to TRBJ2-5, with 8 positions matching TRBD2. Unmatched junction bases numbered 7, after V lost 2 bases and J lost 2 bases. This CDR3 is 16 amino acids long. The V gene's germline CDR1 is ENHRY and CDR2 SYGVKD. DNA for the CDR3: TGTGCCATCAGTGAGCGGGGGGGCCGGACTCAAGAGACCCAGTACTTC. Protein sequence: CAISERGGRTQETQYF.

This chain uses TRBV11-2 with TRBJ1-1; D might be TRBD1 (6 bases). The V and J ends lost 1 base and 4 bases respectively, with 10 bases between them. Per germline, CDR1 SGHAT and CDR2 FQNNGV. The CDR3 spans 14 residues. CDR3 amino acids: CASSLVGTRTEAFF. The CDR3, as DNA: TGTGCCAGCAGCTTAGTTGGGACACGCACTGAAGCTTTCTTT.

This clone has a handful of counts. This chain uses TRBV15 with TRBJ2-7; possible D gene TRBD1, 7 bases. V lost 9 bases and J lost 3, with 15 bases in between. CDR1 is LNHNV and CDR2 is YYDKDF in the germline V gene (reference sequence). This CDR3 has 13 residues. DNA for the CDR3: TGTGCCACGGCCGCGGGACAGAACTACGAGCAGTACTTC. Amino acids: CATAAGQNYEQYF. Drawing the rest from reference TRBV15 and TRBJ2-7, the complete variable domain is DAMVIQNPRYQVTQFGKPVTLSCSQTLNHNVMYWYQQKSSQAPKLLFHYYDKDFNNEADTPDNFQSRRPNTSFCFLDIRSPGLGDTAMYLCATAAGQNYEQYFGPGTRLTVT.

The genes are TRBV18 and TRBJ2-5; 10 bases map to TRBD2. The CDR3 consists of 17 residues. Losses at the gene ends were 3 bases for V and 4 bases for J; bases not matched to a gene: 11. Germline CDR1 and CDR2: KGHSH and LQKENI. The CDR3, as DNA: TGTGCCAGCTCACCCCGAAGAAGCGGGGGGGCCTCAGAGACCCAGTACTTC. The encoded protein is CASSPRRSGGASETQYF.

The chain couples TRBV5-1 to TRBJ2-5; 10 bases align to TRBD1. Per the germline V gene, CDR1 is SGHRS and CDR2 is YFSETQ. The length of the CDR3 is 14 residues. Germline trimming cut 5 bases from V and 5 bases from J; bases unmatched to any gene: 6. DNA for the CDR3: TGCGCCAGCAGGGGACAGGGGACGTCGGAGACCCAGTACTTC. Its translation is CASRGQGTSETQYF.

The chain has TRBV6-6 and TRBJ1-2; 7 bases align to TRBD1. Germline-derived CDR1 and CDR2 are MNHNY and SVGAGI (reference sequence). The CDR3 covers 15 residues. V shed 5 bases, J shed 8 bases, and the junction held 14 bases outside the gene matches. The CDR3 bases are TGTGCCAGCAGTACCTGGACCGACAGGGTGGGCGGCTACACCTTC. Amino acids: CASSTWTDRVGGYTF.

Here the CDR3 reads CASSYSVAGVADEQFF. In nucleotides, the CDR3 is TGTGCCAGCAGTTACTCGGTAGCGGGAGTAGCGGATGAGCAGTTCTTC. This chain connects TRBV6-2 or TRBV6-3 to TRBJ2-1; TRBD2 matches 9 bases. This CDR3 has 16 amino acids. CDR1 MNHEY and CDR2 SVGEGT come from the germline V gene. V was pared by 0 bases and J by 8 bases, with 8 bases of the junction left unmatched.

This CDR3 is CAWRASAETQYF. The CDR3 bases are TGTGCCTGGAGGGCTAGCGCAGAGACCCAGTACTTC. The chain carries TRBV30 and TRBJ2-5; D possibly corresponds to TRBD2 (6 bases). The CDR3 runs 12 residues. Germline V gene data show CDR1 as GTSNPN and CDR2 as SVGIG (reference sequence). Trimming removed 3 bases at V and 4 bases at J, with 9 bases between.

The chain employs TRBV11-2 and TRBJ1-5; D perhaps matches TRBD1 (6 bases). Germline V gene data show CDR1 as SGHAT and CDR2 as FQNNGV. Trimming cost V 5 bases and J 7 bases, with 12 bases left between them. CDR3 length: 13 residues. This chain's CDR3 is CASSRMDSQPQHF. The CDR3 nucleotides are TGTGCCAGCAGCCGAATGGACAGCCAGCCCCAGCATTTT.

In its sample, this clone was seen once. CDR3 residues: CASSPRTSGSLQETQYF. CDR3 DNA sequence: TGTGCCAGCAGCCCCAGGACTAGCGGGAGCCTTCAAGAGACCCAGTACTTC. This chain connects TRBV11-3 to TRBJ2-5; TRBD2 agrees at 13 bases. With V trimmed by 5 bases and J by 2 bases, 8 bases remained unmatched. The length of the CDR3 is 17 residues. Germline CDR1 SGHNT, CDR2 YENEEA.

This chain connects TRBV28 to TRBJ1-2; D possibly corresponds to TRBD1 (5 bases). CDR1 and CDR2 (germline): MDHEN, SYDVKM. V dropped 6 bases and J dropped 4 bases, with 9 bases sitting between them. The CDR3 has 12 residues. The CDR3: CASSDSSYGYTF. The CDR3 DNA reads TGTGCCAGCAGCGACAGTTCCTATGGCTACACCTTC.

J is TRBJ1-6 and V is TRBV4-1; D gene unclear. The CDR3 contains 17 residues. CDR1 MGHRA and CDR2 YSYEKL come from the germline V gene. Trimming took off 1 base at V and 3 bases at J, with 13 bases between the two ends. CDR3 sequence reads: CASSQGRGVNYNSPLHF. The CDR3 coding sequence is TGCGCCAGCAGCCAAGGCCGGGGTGTAAACTATAATTCACCCCTCCACTTT.